This TCR beta chain was found in a study of sequential checkpoint blockade in melanoma. The wider study: First-line arms were nivolumab then ipilimumab, or the reverse, randomized 1:1. Each arm's sequence ended with maintenance nivolumab.

Treatment defined: randomized to nivolumab then ipilimumab (arm A) or the reverse (arm B). None of the patients previously received DNA-damaging chemotherapy. From thawed PBMCs, live CD3+CD8+ cells negative for CD19 and CD56 were sorted. Germline CDR1 reads MNHEY; CDR2 reads SMNVEV (reference sequence). V gave up 5 bases and J gave up 1 base, with 9 bases separating them. This CDR3 contains 14 residues. Only in-frame clones appear in the TCRdb table, and some are missing; sequencing was by immunoSEQ multiplex PCR. The sample lists some 17,000 clones; around 69% were seen once. This rearrangement joins TRBV27 to TRBJ1-5; D is possibly TRBD1 (6 bases). The material was CD8+ T cells sorted from blood (inferred from file names), obtained from a patient given nivolumab and ipilimumab in sequence. This receptor was taken from a human donor with melanoma. The CDR3 DNA sequence: TGTGCCAGCAGTATTACAGGGAGCAATCAGCCCCAGCATTTT. It yields the protein CASSITGSNQPQHF.